This T cell receptor (beta chain) was recovered during a study of CD8 T cell repertoires and HIV-1 epitope variants. The method was immunoSEQ multiplex PCR; TCRdb's version includes in-frame clones alone and lacks a portion of them. This repertoire shows some 7,000 clones, about 70% found once; its top ten account for 40% to 55%. This CDR3 is built from 15 residues. Per the germline V gene, CDR1 is MNHEY and CDR2 is SMNVEV (reference sequence). This clone was counted between two and nine times. What it binds is unknown. Its ends do not fully match the called genes, so a read error is possible. The TCR comes from a male donor with HIV. The rearrangement links TRBV27 to TRBJ1-6, with 10 nucleotides matching TRBD1. The specimen was cultured CD8+ T cells derived from PBMCs. The CDR3 sequence: CASGLSGTGVSPLHF. The CDR3 DNA follows: TGTGCCAGCGGTTTATCCGGGACAGGGGTTTCACCCCTCCACTTT.